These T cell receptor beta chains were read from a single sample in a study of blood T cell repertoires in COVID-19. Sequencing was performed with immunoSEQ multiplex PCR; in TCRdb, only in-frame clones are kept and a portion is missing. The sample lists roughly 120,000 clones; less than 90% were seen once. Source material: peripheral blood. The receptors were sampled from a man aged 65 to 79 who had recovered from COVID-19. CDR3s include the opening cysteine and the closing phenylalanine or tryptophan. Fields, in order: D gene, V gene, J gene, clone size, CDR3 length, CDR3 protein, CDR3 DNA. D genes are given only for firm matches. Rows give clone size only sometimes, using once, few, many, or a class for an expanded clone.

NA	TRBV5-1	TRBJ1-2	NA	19	CASSSTTPDRAAGRYGYTF	TGCGCCAGCAGCTCCACGACCCCCGACCGGGCCGCAGGGCGTTATGGCTACACCTTC
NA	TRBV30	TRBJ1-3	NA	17	CAWSIDRPTFSGNTIYF	TGTGCCTGGAGTATTGACAGGCCTACCTTCTCTGGAAACACCATATATTTT
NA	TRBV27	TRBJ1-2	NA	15	CASSLSGVSNYGYTF	TGTGCCAGCAGTTTAAGCGGCGTCTCTAACTATGGCTACACCTTC
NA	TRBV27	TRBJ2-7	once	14	CASSLIGGTDEQYF	TGTGCCAGCAGTTTAATTGGCGGGACGGACGAGCAGTACTTC
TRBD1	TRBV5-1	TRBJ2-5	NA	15	CASSPGQELQETQYF	TGCGCCAGCAGCCCCGGACAGGAGCTCCAAGAGACCCAGTACTTC
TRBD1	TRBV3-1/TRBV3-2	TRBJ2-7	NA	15	CASSDPGQGGYEQYF	TGTGCCAGCAGTGACCCGGGACAGGGTGGTTACGAGCAGTACTTC
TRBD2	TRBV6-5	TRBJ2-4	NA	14	CASRMGLGYDIQYF	TGTGCCAGCAGAATGGGACTAGGGTACGACATTCAGTACTTC
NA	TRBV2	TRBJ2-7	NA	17	CASDTPGHGGVGYEQYF	TGTGCCAGTGATACGCCAGGGCATGGGGGCGTCGGGTACGAGCAGTACTTC
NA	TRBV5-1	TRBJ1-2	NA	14	CASSLGRGDYGYTF	TGCGCCAGCAGCTTGGGGAGGGGCGATTATGGCTACACCTTC
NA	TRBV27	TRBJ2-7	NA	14	CASSLSVGSYEQYF	TGTGCCAGCAGTTTATCGGTTGGCAGCTACGAGCAGTACTTC
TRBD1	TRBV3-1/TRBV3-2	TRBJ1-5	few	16	CASSPTSGGPNQPQHF	TGTGCCAGCAGTCCAACTTCAGGGGGCCCCAATCAGCCCCAGCATTTT
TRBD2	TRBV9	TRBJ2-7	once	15	CASSVGSSGSPEQYF	TGTGCCAGCAGCGTAGGGTCTAGCGGGAGTCCCGAGCAGTACTTC
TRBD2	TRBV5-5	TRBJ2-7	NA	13	CASSFGGENEQYF	TGTGCCAGCAGCTTCGGGGGGGAAAACGAGCAGTACTTC
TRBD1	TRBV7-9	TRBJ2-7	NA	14	CASSRSQGHDEQYF	TGTGCCAGCAGTCGATCACAGGGGCACGACGAGCAGTACTTC
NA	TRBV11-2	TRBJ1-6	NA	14	CASSLWGGGSPLHF	TGTGCCAGCAGCTTATGGGGAGGCGGTTCACCCCTCCACTTT
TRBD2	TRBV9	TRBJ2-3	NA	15	CASSFSGSRIDTQYF	TGTGCCAGCAGTTTTAGCGGGAGTAGGATAGATACGCAGTATTTT
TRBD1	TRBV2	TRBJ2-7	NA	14	CASSAGTGWYEQYF	TGTGCCAGCAGTGCCGGGACAGGGTGGTACGAGCAGTACTTC